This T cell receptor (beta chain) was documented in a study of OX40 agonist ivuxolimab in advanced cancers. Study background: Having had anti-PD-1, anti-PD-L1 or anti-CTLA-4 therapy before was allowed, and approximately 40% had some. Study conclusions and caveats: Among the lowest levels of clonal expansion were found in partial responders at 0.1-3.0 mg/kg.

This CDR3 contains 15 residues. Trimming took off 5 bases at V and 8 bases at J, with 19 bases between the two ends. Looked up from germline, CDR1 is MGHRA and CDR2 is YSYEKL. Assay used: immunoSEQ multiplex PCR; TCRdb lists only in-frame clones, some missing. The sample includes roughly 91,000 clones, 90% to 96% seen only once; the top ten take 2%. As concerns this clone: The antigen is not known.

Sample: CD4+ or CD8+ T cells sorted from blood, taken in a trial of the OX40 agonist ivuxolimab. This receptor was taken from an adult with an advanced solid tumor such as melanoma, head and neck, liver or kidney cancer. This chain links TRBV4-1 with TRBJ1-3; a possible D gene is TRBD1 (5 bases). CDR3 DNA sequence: TGCGCCAGCAGCAGAATCGGGACTGAAGGGGACACCATATATTTT. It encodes CASSRIGTEGDTIYF.